These 16 T cell receptor beta chains came from one sample sequenced in a study of T cells in Graves' hyperthyroidism and ophthalmopathy. Template material for amplifying TCR beta CDR3 regions consisted of RNA transcripts. HTBI primers were employed in a first-round RT-PCR of the TCR CDR3. TCRdb re-called the multiplex PCR reads with MiXCR, one entry per CDR3 protein. The sample shows 300,000 to 450,000 distinct CDR3 sequences, roughly 15% of them seen only once. Sequenced input: blood. These receptors all stem from a young woman with Graves' ophthalmopathy.

In this sample, this clonotype turned up many times. The gene calls are TRBV11-2 and TRBJ2-7, with D uncertain. The CDR3 sequence is 14 residues long. Germline CDR1 and CDR2: SGHAT and FQNNGV. V lost 0 bases to trimming and J lost 3 bases, with 9 bases between them. In nucleotides, the CDR3 is TGTGCCAGCAGCTTAGATAGACTCAGCTACGAGCAGTACTTC. Residues: CASSLDRLSYEQYF.

The chain is built from TRBV25-1 and TRBJ2-7; D remains unclear. From germline, CDR1 is MGHDK and CDR2 SYGVNS. The CDR3 has 14 amino acids. Trimming left V 3 bases short and J 5 bases short, with 14 bases between. The CDR3 protein is CASSEVPGYNEQYF. DNA of the CDR3: TGTGCCAGCAGTGAGGTCCCGGGCTACAACGAGCAGTACTTC.

The chain uses TRBV11-2 and TRBJ1-1; D call uncertain. The CDR3 extends over 12 amino acids. Germline V gene lookup returns CDR1 SGHAT and CDR2 FQNNGV. Trimming left V 5 bases short and J 10 bases short, with 14 bases between. For the CDR3, the DNA is TGTGCCAGCAGCCGCGCTGGGGTGGTAGCTTTCTTT. Protein: CASSRAGVVAFF.

The chain employs TRBV10-3 and TRBJ1-2; no definite D call. The CDR3 extends over 13 amino acids. Germline CDR1 is ENHRY and CDR2 is SYGVKD. Trimming pared 3 bases from V and 3 bases from J, leaving 8 bases between. This CDR3 is CAISDRWDYGYTF. In nucleotides, the CDR3 is TGTGCCATCAGTGACAGGTGGGACTATGGCTACACCTTC.

This clonotype was picked up many times. The chain employs TRBV12-3 or TRBV12-4 and TRBJ2-7; D is perhaps TRBD1 (6 bases). The CDR3 is 14 amino acids. Trimming removed 1 base from V and 4 bases from J, with 11 bases in between. The CDR3 DNA reads as TGTGCCAGCAGTTTAGGTTCAGGGGCATACGAGCAGTACTTC. Translation gives CASSLGSGAYEQYF.

This clonotype showed up many times. This chain connects TRBV18 to TRBJ2-7; D unresolved. V was pared by 3 bases and J by 0 bases, with 12 bases between. Per germline, CDR1 KGHSH and CDR2 LQKENI. This CDR3 comprises 15 residues. Here the CDR3 reads CASSPGGDHSYEQYF. The CDR3 DNA sequence: TGTGCCAGCTCACCCGGCGGTGATCACTCCTACGAGCAGTACTTC.

Many counts were recorded for this clonotype. This rearrangement joins TRBV2 to TRBJ2-1; TRBD2 matches 11 bases. Per germline, CDR1 SNHLY and CDR2 FYNNEI. V was clipped by 5 bases and J by 5 bases; unmatched bases: 8. The CDR3 has 16 amino acids. CDR3 amino acids: CASSSAGTSGHNEQFF. CDR3 DNA: TGTGCCAGCAGTTCTGCCGGGACTAGCGGACACAATGAGCAGTTCTTC.

The chain has TRBV24-1 and TRBJ1-5; 7 bases line up with TRBD1. This CDR3 spans 14 amino acids. Looked up from germline, CDR1 is KGHDR and CDR2 is SFDVKD. Unmatched junction bases numbered 2, after V lost 3 bases and J lost 4 bases. Here the CDR3 DNA reads TGTGCCACCAGTGATATGACAGGGAATCAGCCCCAGCATTTT. Translated: CATSDMTGNQPQHF.

The sample holds many counts of this clonotype. This chain joins TRBV7-2 and TRBJ1-1; D uncertain. V lost 3 bases and J lost 3, with 8 bases in between. CDR1 SGHTA and CDR2 FQGNSA come from the germline V gene. This CDR3 has 13 residues. DNA of the CDR3: TGTGCCAGCAGCTTCCGTTTCGACACTGAAGCTTTCTTT. Translated, it gives CASSFRFDTEAFF.

Only a few counts were recorded for this clonotype. This chain uses TRBV5-5 with TRBJ2-7; 9 nucleotides match TRBD1. The CDR3 has 14 amino acids. J gave up 4 bases and V 2 bases, and 4 bases lay outside the gene matches. The germline V gene has CDR1 SGHKS and CDR2 YYEKEE (reference sequence). The CDR3 region is CASSFTGGGYEQYF. The CDR3 DNA sequence: TGTGCCAGCAGCTTTACAGGGGGCGGATACGAGCAGTACTTC.

The chain employs TRBV12-3 or TRBV12-4 and TRBJ2-1; 11 bases fit TRBD2. J lost 0 bases, V lost 8 bases, and 18 bases had no gene match. The CDR3 sequence is 20 residues long. The CDR3 region is CASEATSGATPLSSYNEQFF. In DNA form, the CDR3 reads TGTGCCAGCGAAGCGACTAGCGGGGCTACCCCACTCAGCTCCTACAATGAGCAGTTCTTC.

This clonotype came up many times. V gene TRBV15 combines with J gene TRBJ2-2; D unclear. Germline V CDR1 and CDR2: LNHNV, YYDKDF (reference sequence). V was trimmed by 4 bases and J by 6 bases, leaving 6 bases between them. The length of the CDR3 is 12 residues. The CDR3 nucleotides read TGTGCCACCAGCACGAGAGCCGGGGAGCTGTTTTTT. Its protein product is CATSTRAGELFF.

This chain connects TRBV3-1 to TRBJ2-3; 11 bases align to TRBD2. The germline CDR1 and CDR2 sequences are LGHDT and YNNKEL (reference sequence). The CDR3 is 18 residues long. V was clipped by 4 bases and J by 0 bases; unmatched bases: 9. This chain's CDR3 is CASSPSPLAGGSTDTQYF. For the CDR3, the DNA is TGTGCCAGCAGCCCCAGCCCTCTAGCGGGGGGAAGCACAGATACGCAGTATTTT.

This clonotype was counted ten times or more. V usage is TRBV2 and J usage is TRBJ2-3; 10 nucleotides agree with TRBD1. Germline V lookup: CDR1 SNHLY, CDR2 FYNNEI. The V gene end was trimmed by 6 bases and the J gene end by 0 bases; junction bases not matched to a gene: 3. There are 15 residues in the CDR3. CDR3 amino acids: CASRRTGGSTDTQYF. The CDR3, as DNA: TGTGCCAGCAGGAGGACAGGGGGTAGCACAGATACGCAGTATTTT.

The chain employs TRBV5-5 and TRBJ2-3; D possibly corresponds to TRBD2 (5 bases). Germline V gene data show CDR1 as SGHKS and CDR2 as YYEKEE (reference sequence). This CDR3 has 11 residues. V was trimmed by 5 bases and J by 6 bases, leaving 7 bases between them. The CDR3 protein is CASSWRDTQYF. The CDR3, as DNA: TGTGCCAGCAGTTGGAGGGATACGCAGTATTTT.

This sequence joins TRBV19 and TRBJ1-3; D gene ambiguous. Germline V lookup: CDR1 LNHDA, CDR2 SQIVND (reference sequence). The length of the CDR3 is 13 residues. V lost 6 bases, J lost 2 bases, and 8 bases lay in between. The DNA of the CDR3 is TGTGCCAGTAGCGGAAGAACTGGAAACACCATATATTTT. Protein: CASSGRTGNTIYF.